A selection of T cell receptor beta chains follows, all from one sample in a study of vaccination effects on CD4 cells after COVID-19. Their specific antigens are unknown. Clones were read by immunoSEQ multiplex PCR, and TCRdb kept only the in-frame ones, dropping some. Among about 41,000 clones listed, over 75% were seen once. The material was CD4+ T cells from PBMCs cultured with HCoV-NL63 spike peptides, obtained before COVID-19 vaccination. The receptors here all came from a human donor who received a COVID-19 vaccine. CDR3s include the opening cysteine and the closing phenylalanine or tryptophan. D genes are given only for firm matches. Not every row has a clone size; where given, it reads once, few, many or a size class.

TRBJ2-3 . TRBV6-1 . TGTGCCAGCAGTGAAGTCAGGCAGACAGATACGCAGTATTTT CASSEVRQTDTQYF
TRBJ2-5 . TRBV19 . TGTGCCAGTAGTACCCGGCCCACAGGGTTGGAGACCCAGTACTTC CASSTRPTGLETQYF
TRBJ1-5 . TRBV10-1 . TGCGCCAGCAGTGAACATCCTCCCTACAATCAGCCCCAGCATTTT CASSEHPPYNQPQHF
TRBJ2-3 . TRBV5-1 . TGCGCCAGCAGCTTGGACCCCCTCTCACTCGCAGATACGCAGTATTTT CASSLDPLSLADTQYF
TRBJ2-5 TRBD2 TRBV2 . TGTGCCAGCAGTGAAGGATGGGGGGGGAAAGAGACCCAGTACTTC CASSEGWGGKETQYF
TRBJ1-6 . TRBV6-6 . TGTGCCAGCAGTTATGGAGGCCAGGTGGATAATTCACCCCTCCACTTT CASSYGGQVDNSPLHF
TRBJ1-6 . TRBV7-2 . TGTGCCAGCAGCTTAGGTTCGCAGGCCCAACATTCACCCCTCCACTTT CASSLGSQAQHSPLHF
TRBJ1-5 TRBD1 TRBV7-3 . TGTGCCAGCAGCCCCCAAGGGGGCGGTCGCAATCAGCCCCAGCATTTT CASSPQGGGRNQPQHF
TRBJ1-2 . TRBV9 . TGTGCCAGCAGCATACAAAGCTATGGCTACACCTTC CASSIQSYGYTF
TRBJ2-1 TRBD2 TRBV19 once TGTGCCAGTAGTATGCGGGGGGAGCAGTTCTTC CASSMRGEQFF
TRBJ2-5 . TRBV7-9 . TGTGCCAGCACCGGGGATGGCAGGGAAGAGACCCAGTACTTC CASTGDGREETQYF
TRBJ1-2 . TRBV13 . TGTGCCAGCAGCTTAACGGGCTTTACTAACTATGGCTACACCTTC CASSLTGFTNYGYTF
TRBJ1-4 TRBD1 TRBV7-8 few TGTGCCAGCAGCCCCTGGGGGGGACAGCTTACAACTAATGAAAAACTGTTTTTT CASSPWGGQLTTNEKLFF
TRBJ2-1 . TRBV5-1 . TGCGCCAGCAGCTATCTCTCCGGCAGGACCAGCTCCTACAATGAGCAGTTCTTC CASSYLSGRTSSYNEQFF
TRBJ1-1 . TRBV12-3/TRBV12-4 . TGTGCCAGTCGGGATAGGGCAAGAGAAGCTTTCTTT CASRDRAREAFF
TRBJ1-3 TRBD1 TRBV11-2 . TGTGCCAGCAGCTTAACAGGGGTGATGCGCGGAAACACCATATATTTT CASSLTGVMRGNTIYF
TRBJ2-1 . TRBV2 . TGTGCCAGCAGTGAATTTCCAGATTCGGGTGAGCAGTTCTTC CASSEFPDSGEQFF
TRBJ2-5 . TRBV7-8 . TGTGCCAGCAGTCAACTAGTGAACCAAGAGACCCAGTACTTC CASSQLVNQETQYF